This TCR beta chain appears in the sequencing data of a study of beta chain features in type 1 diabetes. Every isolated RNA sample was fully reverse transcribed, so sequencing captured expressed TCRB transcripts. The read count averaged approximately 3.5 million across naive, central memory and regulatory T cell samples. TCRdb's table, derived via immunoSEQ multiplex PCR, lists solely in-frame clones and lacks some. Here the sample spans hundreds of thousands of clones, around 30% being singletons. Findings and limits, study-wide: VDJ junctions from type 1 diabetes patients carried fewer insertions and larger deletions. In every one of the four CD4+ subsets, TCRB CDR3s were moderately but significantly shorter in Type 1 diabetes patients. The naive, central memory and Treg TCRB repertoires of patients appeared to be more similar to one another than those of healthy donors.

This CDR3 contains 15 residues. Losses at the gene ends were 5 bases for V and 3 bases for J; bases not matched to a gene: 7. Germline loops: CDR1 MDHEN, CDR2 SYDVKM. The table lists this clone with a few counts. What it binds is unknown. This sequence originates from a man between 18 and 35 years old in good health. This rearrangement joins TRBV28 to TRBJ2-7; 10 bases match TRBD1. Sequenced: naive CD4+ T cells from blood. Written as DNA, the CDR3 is TGTGCCAGCAGTGCTACCGGGACAGGGGTCTACGAGCAGTACTTC. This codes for CASSATGTGVYEQYF. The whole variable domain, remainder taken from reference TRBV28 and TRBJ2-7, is DVKVTQSSRYLVKRTGEKVFLECVQDMDHENMFWYRQDPGLGLRLIYFSYDVKMKEKGDIPEGYSVSREKKERFSLILESASTNQTSMYLCASSATGTGVYEQYFGPGTRLTVT.